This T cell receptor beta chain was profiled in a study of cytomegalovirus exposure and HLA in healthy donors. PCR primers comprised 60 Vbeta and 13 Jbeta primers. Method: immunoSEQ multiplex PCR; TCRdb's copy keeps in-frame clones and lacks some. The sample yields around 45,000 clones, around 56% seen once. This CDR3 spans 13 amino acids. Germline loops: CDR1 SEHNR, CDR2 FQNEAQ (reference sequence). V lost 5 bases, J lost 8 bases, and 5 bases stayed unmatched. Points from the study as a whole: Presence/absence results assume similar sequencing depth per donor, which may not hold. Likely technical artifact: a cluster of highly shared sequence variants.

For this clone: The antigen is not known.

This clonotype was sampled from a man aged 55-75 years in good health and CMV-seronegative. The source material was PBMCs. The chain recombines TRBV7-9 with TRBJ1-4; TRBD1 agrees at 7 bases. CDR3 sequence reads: CASSQTTGEKLFF. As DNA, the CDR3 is TGTGCCAGCAGCCAAACGACAGGGGAAAAACTGTTTTTT.